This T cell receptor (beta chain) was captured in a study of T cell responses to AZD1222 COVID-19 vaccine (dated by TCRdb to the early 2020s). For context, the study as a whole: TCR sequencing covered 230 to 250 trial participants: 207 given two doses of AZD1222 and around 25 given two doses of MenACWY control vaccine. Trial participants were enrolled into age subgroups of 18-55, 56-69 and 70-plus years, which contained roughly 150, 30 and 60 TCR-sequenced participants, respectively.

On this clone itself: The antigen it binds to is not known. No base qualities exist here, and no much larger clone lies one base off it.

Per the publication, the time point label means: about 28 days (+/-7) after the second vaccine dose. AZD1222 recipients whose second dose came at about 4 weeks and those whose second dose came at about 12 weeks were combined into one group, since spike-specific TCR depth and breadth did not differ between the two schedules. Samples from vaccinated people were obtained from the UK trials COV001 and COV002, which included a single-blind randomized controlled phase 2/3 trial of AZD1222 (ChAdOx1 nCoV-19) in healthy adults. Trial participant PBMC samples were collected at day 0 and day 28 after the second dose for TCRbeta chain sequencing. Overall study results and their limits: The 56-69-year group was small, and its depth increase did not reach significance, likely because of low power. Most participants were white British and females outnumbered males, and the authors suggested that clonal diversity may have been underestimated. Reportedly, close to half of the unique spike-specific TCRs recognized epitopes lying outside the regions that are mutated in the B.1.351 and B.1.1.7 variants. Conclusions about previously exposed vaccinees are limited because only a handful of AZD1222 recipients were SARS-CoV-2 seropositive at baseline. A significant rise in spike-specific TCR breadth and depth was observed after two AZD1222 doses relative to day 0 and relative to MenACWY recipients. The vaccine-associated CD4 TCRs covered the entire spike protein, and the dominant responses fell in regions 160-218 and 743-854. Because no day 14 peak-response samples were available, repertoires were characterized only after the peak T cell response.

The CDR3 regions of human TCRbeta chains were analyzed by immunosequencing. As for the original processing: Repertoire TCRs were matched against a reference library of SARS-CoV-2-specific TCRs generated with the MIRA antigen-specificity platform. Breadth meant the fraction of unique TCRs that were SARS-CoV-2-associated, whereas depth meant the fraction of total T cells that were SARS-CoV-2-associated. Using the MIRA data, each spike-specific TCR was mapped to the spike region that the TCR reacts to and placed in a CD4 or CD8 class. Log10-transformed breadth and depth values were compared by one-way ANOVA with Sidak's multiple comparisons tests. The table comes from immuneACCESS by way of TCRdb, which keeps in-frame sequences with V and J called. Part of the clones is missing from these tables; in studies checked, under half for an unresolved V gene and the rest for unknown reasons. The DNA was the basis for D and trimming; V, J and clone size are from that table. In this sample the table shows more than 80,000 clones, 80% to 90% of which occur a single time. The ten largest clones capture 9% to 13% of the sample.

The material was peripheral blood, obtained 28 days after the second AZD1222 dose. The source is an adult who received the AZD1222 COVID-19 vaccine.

The CDR3 reads as follows: CSASVGGNSNQPQHF. The DNA sequence reads TGCAGTGCTAGTGTTGGTGGGAATAGCAATCAGCCCCAGCATTTT. The chain is assembled from TRBV20-1 and TRBJ1-5, with the identity of the D gene unclear. The germline V gene (reference sequence) gives CDR1 as DFQATT and CDR2 as SNEGSKA. The cysteine opens and the phenylalanine closes a CDR3 of 15 amino acids. CDR3 DNA is the only sequence kept; it has 45 bases, read in frame from the first base. V drops 3 bases and J drops 0 bases, leaving 12 bases in between.